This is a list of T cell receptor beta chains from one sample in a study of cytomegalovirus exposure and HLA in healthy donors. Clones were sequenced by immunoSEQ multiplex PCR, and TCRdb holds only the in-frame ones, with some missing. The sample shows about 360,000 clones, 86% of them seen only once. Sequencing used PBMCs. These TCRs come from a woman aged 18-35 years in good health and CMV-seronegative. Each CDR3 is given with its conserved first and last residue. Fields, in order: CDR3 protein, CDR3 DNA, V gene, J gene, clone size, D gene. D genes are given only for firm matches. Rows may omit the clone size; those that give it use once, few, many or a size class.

CDR3: CASSLYRPRGETQYF
DNA: TGTGCCAGCAGTTTGTACAGGCCAAGGGGGGAGACCCAGTACTTC
V: TRBV28
J: TRBJ2-5
size: NA
D: NA

CDR3: CAWSVRRQGSSGNTIYF
DNA: TGTGCCTGGAGTGTCCGGAGACAGGGGAGCTCTGGAAACACCATATATTTT
V: TRBV30
J: TRBJ1-3
size: NA
D: TRBD1

CDR3: CASNIGGQPQHF
DNA: TGTGCCAGCAACATTGGAGGACAGCCCCAGCATTTT
V: TRBV28
J: TRBJ1-5
size: NA
D: NA

CDR3: CASSYSRSYEQYF
DNA: TGTGCCAGCAGTTACTCGAGGTCTTACGAGCAGTACTTC
V: TRBV6-6
J: TRBJ2-7
size: NA
D: NA

CDR3: CASSAGGSVQPQHF
DNA: TGTGCCAGCTCAGCAGGGGGCTCGGTTCAGCCCCAGCATTTT
V: TRBV18
J: TRBJ1-5
size: NA
D: TRBD1

CDR3: CASSLERAGAFSYEQYF
DNA: TGTGCCAGCAGCTTAGAGCGGGCGGGAGCCTTCTCCTACGAGCAGTACTTC
V: TRBV7-6
J: TRBJ2-7
size: NA
D: TRBD2

CDR3: CASRAATNTGELFF
DNA: TGTGCCAGCAGGGCGGCTACGAACACCGGGGAGCTGTTTTTT
V: TRBV25-1
J: TRBJ2-2
size: NA
D: NA

CDR3: CASSVDPLAGGSGPYNEQFF
DNA: TGTGCCAGCAGCGTAGACCCCCTCGCGGGAGGATCCGGCCCCTACAATGAGCAGTTCTTC
V: TRBV9
J: TRBJ2-1
size: NA
D: TRBD2

CDR3: CASSYSRGSGYEQYF
DNA: TGTGCCAGCAGTTACTCAAGGGGGAGCGGCTACGAGCAGTACTTC
V: TRBV27
J: TRBJ2-7
size: NA
D: NA

CDR3: CASSLRLASTDTQYF
DNA: TGTGCCAGCAGTCTTCGACTAGCGAGCACAGATACGCAGTATTTT
V: TRBV27
J: TRBJ2-3
size: NA
D: TRBD2

CDR3: CASSASGYNEQFF
DNA: TGTGCCAGCTCCGCTAGCGGGTACAATGAGCAGTTCTTC
V: TRBV9
J: TRBJ2-1
size: once
D: TRBD2

CDR3: CASSPRDYGYTF
DNA: TGTGCCAGCAGTCCCCGGGACTATGGCTACACCTTC
V: TRBV11-2
J: TRBJ1-2
size: NA
D: NA

CDR3: CASSSHHYEQYF
DNA: TGTGCCAGCAGCTCACATCACTACGAGCAGTACTTC
V: TRBV5-8
J: TRBJ2-7
size: NA
D: NA

CDR3: CSVEKESDNYGYTF
DNA: TGCAGCGTTGAGAAGGAGTCAGATAACTATGGCTACACCTTC
V: TRBV29-1
J: TRBJ1-2
size: NA
D: NA

CDR3: CASSSPGDSGDF
DNA: TGTGCCAGCAGCTCGCCGGGGGATAGCGGGGATTTT
V: TRBV5-4
J: TRBJ2-3
size: once
D: TRBD2

CDR3: CASRFTFRSAGTSSYEQYF
DNA: TGTGCCAGCAGATTCACTTTCCGTTCTGCCGGGACTAGTTCCTACGAGCAGTACTTC
V: TRBV7-3
J: TRBJ2-7
size: NA
D: TRBD2

CDR3: CASSLPGVRVNEQFF
DNA: TGTGCCAGCAGCCTCCCAGGGGTCAGGGTCAATGAGCAGTTCTTC
V: TRBV7-8
J: TRBJ2-1
size: once
D: NA

CDR3: CSVESRQLFYNEQFF
DNA: TGCAGCGTTGAATCGAGGCAACTTTTCTACAATGAGCAGTTCTTC
V: TRBV29-1
J: TRBJ2-1
size: NA
D: NA

CDR3: CASSPDRAGDTQYF
DNA: TGTGCCAGCAGCCCGGACAGGGCAGGAGATACGCAGTATTTT
V: TRBV2
J: TRBJ2-3
size: NA
D: TRBD1

CDR3: CASSLTSGSHEQYF
DNA: TGTGCCAGCAGCTTGACTAGCGGGAGTCACGAGCAGTACTTC
V: TRBV11-2
J: TRBJ2-7
size: NA
D: TRBD2

CDR3: CASRGELTASYEQYF
DNA: TGTGCCAGCAGAGGAGAGCTGACAGCATCCTACGAGCAGTACTTC
V: TRBV5-4
J: TRBJ2-7
size: NA
D: NA

CDR3: CASGPGGSTDTQYF
DNA: TGTGCCAGCGGGCCGGGGGGCAGCACAGATACGCAGTATTTT
V: TRBV6-4
J: TRBJ2-3
size: NA
D: NA

CDR3: CASSEGGWAAYGYTF
DNA: TGTGCCAGCAGTGAAGGAGGGTGGGCGGCCTATGGCTACACCTTC
V: TRBV6-1
J: TRBJ1-2
size: NA
D: NA

CDR3: CASSVGSAAGNEQFF
DNA: TGTGCCAGCAGCGTAGGGTCGGCAGCGGGTAATGAGCAGTTCTTC
V: TRBV9
J: TRBJ2-1
size: NA
D: NA

CDR3: CASSLTGSGSPLHF
DNA: TGTGCCAGCAGTCTTACAGGGTCGGGTTCACCCCTCCACTTT
V: TRBV6-5
J: TRBJ1-6
size: NA
D: NA

CDR3: CASSLQFPFYTEAFF
DNA: TGTGCCAGCAGTTTACAGTTCCCGTTTTACACTGAAGCTTTCTTT
V: TRBV28
J: TRBJ1-1
size: NA
D: NA

CDR3: CASSARLNTEAFF
DNA: TGTGCCAGCAGTGCCAGGTTGAACACTGAAGCTTTCTTT
V: TRBV2
J: TRBJ1-1
size: few
D: NA

CDR3: CASSEGFGLEQFF
DNA: TGTGCCAGCAGTGAGGGTTTCGGACTGGAGCAGTTCTTC
V: TRBV2
J: TRBJ2-1
size: NA
D: NA

CDR3: CASRQEGNYGYTF
DNA: TGTGCCAGCAGACAGGAGGGTAACTATGGCTACACCTTC
V: TRBV28
J: TRBJ1-2
size: NA
D: NA

CDR3: CASSLGAREASEQYF
DNA: TGTGCCAGCAGCTTGGGCGCCAGGGAAGCCTCCGAGCAGTACTTC
V: TRBV5-4
J: TRBJ2-7
size: NA
D: NA

CDR3: CASSYAADRPNYGYTF
DNA: TGTGCCAGCAGTTACGCCGCGGACAGACCTAACTATGGCTACACCTTC
V: TRBV6-8
J: TRBJ1-2
size: NA
D: NA

CDR3: CASTETENTEAFF
DNA: TGTGCCAGCACCGAGACAGAGAACACTGAAGCTTTCTTT
V: TRBV28
J: TRBJ1-1
size: NA
D: NA

CDR3: CASSRTGEENTEAFF
DNA: TGTGCCAGCAGCAGGACAGGGGAGGAGAACACTGAAGCTTTCTTT
V: TRBV5-5
J: TRBJ1-1
size: NA
D: TRBD1

CDR3: CASSPSGTIYEQYF
DNA: TGTGCCAGCAGTCCTAGCGGGACCATCTACGAGCAGTACTTC
V: TRBV27
J: TRBJ2-7
size: NA
D: TRBD2

CDR3: CASSVSLLLDNEQFF
DNA: TGTGCCAGCAGCGTATCACTGTTATTGGACAATGAGCAGTTCTTC
V: TRBV9
J: TRBJ2-1
size: NA
D: NA

CDR3: CASSPSSLGTKNEQFF
DNA: TGTGCCAGCAGTCCCAGCTCCTTAGGGACTAAAAATGAGCAGTTCTTC
V: TRBV27
J: TRBJ2-1
size: NA
D: TRBD2

CDR3: CASSITVTSSYEQYF
DNA: TGCGCCAGCAGCATAACAGTGACCTCCTCCTACGAGCAGTACTTC
V: TRBV5-1
J: TRBJ2-7
size: NA
D: NA

CDR3: CASSLSRQATAYNSPLHF
DNA: TGTGCCAGCAGCTTGAGCAGACAGGCAACGGCCTATAATTCACCCCTCCACTTT
V: TRBV5-8
J: TRBJ1-6
size: NA
D: NA

CDR3: CASSIGEGVDGETQYF
DNA: TGTGCCAGTAGTATAGGGGAAGGGGTGGATGGGGAGACCCAGTACTTC
V: TRBV19
J: TRBJ2-5
size: NA
D: NA

CDR3: CASSFLGGGTNYGYTF
DNA: TGTGCCAGCAGCTTTCTAGGGGGCGGAACTAACTATGGCTACACCTTC
V: TRBV5-6
J: TRBJ1-2
size: NA
D: TRBD1

CDR3: CASSLAGGGTDTQYF
DNA: TGTGCCAGCAGTTTAGCAGGGGGCGGCACAGATACGCAGTATTTT
V: TRBV28
J: TRBJ2-3
size: few
D: TRBD1

CDR3: CASSQDLSGVSDTQYF
DNA: TGCGCCAGCAGCCAAGATTTGTCGGGAGTCTCAGATACGCAGTATTTT
V: TRBV4-1
J: TRBJ2-3
size: NA
D: NA

CDR3: CASRRGGERIYNEQFF
DNA: TGTGCCAGCAGGAGGGGGGGCGAGCGGATCTACAATGAGCAGTTCTTC
V: TRBV5-6
J: TRBJ2-1
size: NA
D: NA

CDR3: CASSEFRDRESNQPQHF
DNA: TGTGCCAGCAGTGAATTCCGGGACAGGGAGAGCAATCAGCCCCAGCATTTT
V: TRBV6-1
J: TRBJ1-5
size: NA
D: TRBD1

CDR3: CASSLSGDYSNQPQHF
DNA: TGCGCCAGCAGCTTATCAGGGGACTATAGCAATCAGCCCCAGCATTTT
V: TRBV5-1
J: TRBJ1-5
size: NA
D: NA

CDR3: CASSEHLRQDNYGYTF
DNA: TGTGCCAGCAGTGAACACCTTCGACAGGACAACTATGGCTACACCTTC
V: TRBV6-1
J: TRBJ1-2
size: NA
D: NA

CDR3: CAWSGPGVVREQFF
DNA: TGTGCCTGGAGTGGCCCAGGGGTCGTAAGGGAGCAGTTCTTC
V: TRBV30
J: TRBJ2-1
size: NA
D: NA

CDR3: CASSPIDSNSGNTIYF
DNA: TGTGCCAGCTCACCGATCGACAGTAACTCTGGAAACACCATATATTTT
V: TRBV18
J: TRBJ1-3
size: NA
D: NA

CDR3: CASSVGAYEQYF
DNA: TGCGCCAGCAGTGTAGGGGCCTACGAGCAGTACTTC
V: TRBV10-2
J: TRBJ2-7
size: NA
D: NA

CDR3: CASSKVPGTSETGELFF
DNA: TGTGCCAGCAGCAAAGTGCCTGGCACTAGCGAGACCGGGGAGCTGTTTTTT
V: TRBV21-1
J: TRBJ2-2
size: NA
D: NA

CDR3: CASSVDSGAYNEQFF
DNA: TGTGCCAGCAGCGTAGATAGCGGCGCCTACAATGAGCAGTTCTTC
V: TRBV9
J: TRBJ2-1
size: NA
D: NA

CDR3: CASSLEGGIRETQYF
DNA: TGTGCCAGCAGCTTAGAAGGGGGTATCAGAGAGACCCAGTACTTC
V: TRBV7-9
J: TRBJ2-5
size: NA
D: NA

CDR3: CASSLVLAGGGEQFF
DNA: TGCGCCAGCAGCTTGGTACTAGCGGGGGGAGGTGAGCAGTTCTTC
V: TRBV5-1
J: TRBJ2-1
size: NA
D: TRBD2

CDR3: CASSLVAGQPYYNEQFF
DNA: TGTGCCAGCAGCTTGGTGGCAGGCCAACCCTACTACAATGAGCAGTTCTTC
V: TRBV5-6
J: TRBJ2-1
size: few
D: NA

CDR3: CASIGLAGGLDTQYF
DNA: TGTGCCAGCATAGGACTAGCGGGAGGTTTAGATACGCAGTATTTT
V: TRBV27
J: TRBJ2-3
size: once
D: TRBD2

CDR3: CASSPGGQGINQPQHF
DNA: TGTGCCAGCAGCCCTGGGGGCCAAGGGATTAATCAGCCCCAGCATTTT
V: TRBV16
J: TRBJ1-5
size: NA
D: NA

CDR3: CSVDQFPYNEQFF
DNA: TGCAGCGTTGACCAGTTCCCCTACAATGAGCAGTTCTTC
V: TRBV29-1
J: TRBJ2-1
size: NA
D: NA

CDR3: CASSILADGNEQFF
DNA: TGTGCCAGTAGTATCCTAGCGGATGGAAATGAGCAGTTCTTC
V: TRBV19
J: TRBJ2-1
size: NA
D: TRBD2

CDR3: CASSQPGQGNEQFF
DNA: TGCGCCAGCAGCCAGCCCGGACAGGGGAATGAGCAGTTCTTC
V: TRBV4-1
J: TRBJ2-1
size: NA
D: TRBD1